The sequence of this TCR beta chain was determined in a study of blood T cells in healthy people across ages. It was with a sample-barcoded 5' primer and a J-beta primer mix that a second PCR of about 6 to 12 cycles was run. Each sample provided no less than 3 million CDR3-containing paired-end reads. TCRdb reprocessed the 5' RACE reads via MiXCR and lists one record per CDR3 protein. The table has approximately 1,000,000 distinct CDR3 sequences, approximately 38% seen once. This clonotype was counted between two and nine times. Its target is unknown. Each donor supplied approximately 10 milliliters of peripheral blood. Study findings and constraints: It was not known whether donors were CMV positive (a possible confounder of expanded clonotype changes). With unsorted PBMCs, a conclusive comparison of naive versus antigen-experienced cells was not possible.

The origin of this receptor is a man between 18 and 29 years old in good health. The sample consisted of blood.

CDR3 bases: TGCAGTGCTAGAGACCTAAAGGACGGAAGGAACACTGAAGCTTTCTTT. Protein: CSARDLKDGRNTEAFF. The rearrangement joins TRBV20-1 to TRBJ1-1; D ambiguous. Trimming removed 0 bases from V and 1 base from J, with 15 bases in between. The CDR3 loop spans 16 amino acids. Germline CDR1 reads DFQATT; CDR2 reads SNEGSKA (reference sequence).